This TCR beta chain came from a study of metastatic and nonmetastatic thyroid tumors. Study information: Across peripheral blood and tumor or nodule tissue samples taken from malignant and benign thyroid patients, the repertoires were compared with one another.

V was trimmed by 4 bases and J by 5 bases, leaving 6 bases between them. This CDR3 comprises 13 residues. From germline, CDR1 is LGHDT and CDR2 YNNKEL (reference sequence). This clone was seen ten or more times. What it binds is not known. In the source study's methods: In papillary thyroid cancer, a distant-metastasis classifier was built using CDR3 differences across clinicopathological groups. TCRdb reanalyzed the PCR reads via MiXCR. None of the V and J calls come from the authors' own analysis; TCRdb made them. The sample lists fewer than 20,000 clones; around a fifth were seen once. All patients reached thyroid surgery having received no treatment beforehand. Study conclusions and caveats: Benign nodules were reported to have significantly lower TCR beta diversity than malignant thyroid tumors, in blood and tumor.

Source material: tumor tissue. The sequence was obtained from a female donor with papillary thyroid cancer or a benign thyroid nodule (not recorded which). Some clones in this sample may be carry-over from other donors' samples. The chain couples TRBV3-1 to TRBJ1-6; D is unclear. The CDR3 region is CASSPGDNSPLHF. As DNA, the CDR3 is TGTGCCAGCAGCCCCGGTGATAATTCACCCCTCCACTTT.